This paragraph reports one T cell receptor (beta chain). In the source study's methods: Sequence data from immunoSEQ were junction-only and lacked quality scores; consequently, filtering differed. Repertoires were generated with immunoSEQ multiplex PCR, while TCRdb's copy carries only in-frame clones and drops some. V, J and clone size reflect that table, while D and trimming were determined from the DNA. The profile covers about 1.5 million clones, with approximately 96% appearing a single time and roughly 1.1% taken by the ten largest. This sample is part of a study of shared clonotypes between healthy human individuals. This CDR3 is 14 amino acids long. Trimming removed 5 bases at V and 9 bases at J, with 17 bases between. Germline CDR1 and CDR2: LNHDA and SQIVND (reference sequence).

The sequenced sample consisted of naive CD4+ T cells sorted from blood. The subset denotes: CD45RA+ positively selected. The receptor was isolated from a man aged 25-45 years in good health. The chain employs TRBV19 and TRBJ2-1, with D tentatively TRBD2 (6 bases). The CDR3 here is CASSRRLVTAEQFF. In nucleotides, the CDR3 is TGTGCCAGTAGTCGAAGACTAGTTACGGCTGAGCAGTTCTTC.